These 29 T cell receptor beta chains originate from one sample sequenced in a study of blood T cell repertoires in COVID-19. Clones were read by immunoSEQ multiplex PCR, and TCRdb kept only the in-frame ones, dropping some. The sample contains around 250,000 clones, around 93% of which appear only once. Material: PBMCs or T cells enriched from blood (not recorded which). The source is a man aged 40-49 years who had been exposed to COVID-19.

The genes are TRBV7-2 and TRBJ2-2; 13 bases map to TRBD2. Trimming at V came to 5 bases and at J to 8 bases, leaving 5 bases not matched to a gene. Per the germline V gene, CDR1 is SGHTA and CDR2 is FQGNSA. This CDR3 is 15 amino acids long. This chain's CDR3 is CASSTGLAGAGELFF. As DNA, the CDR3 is TGTGCCAGCAGCACCGGACTAGCGGGAGCAGGGGAGCTGTTTTTT. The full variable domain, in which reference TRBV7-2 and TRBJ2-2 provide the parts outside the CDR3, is GAGVSQSPSNKVTEKGKDVELRCDPISGHTALYWYRQSLGQGLEFLIYFQGNSAPDKSGLPSDRFSAERTGGSVSTLTIQRTQQEDSAVYLCASSTGLAGAGELFFGEGSRLTVL.

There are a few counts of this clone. CDR3 residues: CASKGQGLSDTQYF. The CDR3 DNA is TGTGCCAGCAAGGGACAGGGGCTTTCAGATACGCAGTATTTT. This chain links TRBV21-1 with TRBJ2-3; the D segment call TRBD1 is taken from the table without a DNA check. TRBV21-1 is classified as a pseudogene. CDR3 size: 14 residues.

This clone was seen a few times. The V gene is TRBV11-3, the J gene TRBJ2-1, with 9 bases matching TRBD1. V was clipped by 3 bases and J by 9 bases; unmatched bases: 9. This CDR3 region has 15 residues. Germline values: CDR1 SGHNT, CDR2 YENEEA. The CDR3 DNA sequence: TGTGCCAGCAGCTTCGTAGGAGCGGGACAGGGTGAGCAGTTCTTC. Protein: CASSFVGAGQGEQFF. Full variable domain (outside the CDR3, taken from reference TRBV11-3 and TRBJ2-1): EAGVVQSPRYKIIEKKQPVAFWCNPISGHNTLYWYLQNLGQGPELLIRYENEEAVDDSQLPKDRFSAERLKGVDSTLKIQPAELGDSAVYLCASSFVGAGQGEQFFGPGTRLTVL.

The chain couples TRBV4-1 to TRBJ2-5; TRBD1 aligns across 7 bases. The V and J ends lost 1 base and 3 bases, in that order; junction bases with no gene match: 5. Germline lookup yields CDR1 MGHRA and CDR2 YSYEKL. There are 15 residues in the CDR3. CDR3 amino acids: CASSQGDRIEETQYF. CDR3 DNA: TGCGCCAGCAGCCAAGGGGACAGAATAGAAGAGACCCAGTACTTC.

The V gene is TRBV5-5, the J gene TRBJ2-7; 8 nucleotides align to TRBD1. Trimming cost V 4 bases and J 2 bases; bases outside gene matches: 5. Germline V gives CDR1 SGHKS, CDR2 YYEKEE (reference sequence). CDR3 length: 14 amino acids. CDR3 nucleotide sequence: TGTGCCAGCAGCCTAGACAGGGGTCCCTACGAGCAGTACTTC. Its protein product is CASSLDRGPYEQYF.

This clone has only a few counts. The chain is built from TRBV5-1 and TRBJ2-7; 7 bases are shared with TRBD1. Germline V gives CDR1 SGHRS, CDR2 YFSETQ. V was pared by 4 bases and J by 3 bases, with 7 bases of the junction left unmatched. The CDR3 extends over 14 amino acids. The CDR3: CASSQGQANYEQYF. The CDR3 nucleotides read TGCGCCAGCAGCCAAGGACAGGCCAACTACGAGCAGTACTTC.

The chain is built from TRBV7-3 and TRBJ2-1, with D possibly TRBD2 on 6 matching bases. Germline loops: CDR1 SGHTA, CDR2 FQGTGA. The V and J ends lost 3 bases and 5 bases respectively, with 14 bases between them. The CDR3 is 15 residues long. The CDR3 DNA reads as TGTGCCAGCAGCTTGTATGGGGGAGGTCACAATGAGCAGTTCTTC. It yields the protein CASSLYGGGHNEQFF. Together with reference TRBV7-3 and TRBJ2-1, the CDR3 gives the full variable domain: GAGVSQTPSNKVTEKGKYVELRCDPISGHTALYWYRQSLGQGPEFLIYFQGTGAADDSGLPNDRFFAVRPEGSVSTLKIQRTERGDSAVYLCASSLYGGGHNEQFFGPGTRLTVL.

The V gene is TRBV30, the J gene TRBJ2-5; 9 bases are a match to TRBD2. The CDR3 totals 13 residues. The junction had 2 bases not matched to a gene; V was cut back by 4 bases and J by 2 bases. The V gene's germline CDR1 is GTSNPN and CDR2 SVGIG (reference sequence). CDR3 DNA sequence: TGTGCCTGGACGACTAGCGGACAAGAGACCCAGTACTTC. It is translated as CAWTTSGQETQYF.

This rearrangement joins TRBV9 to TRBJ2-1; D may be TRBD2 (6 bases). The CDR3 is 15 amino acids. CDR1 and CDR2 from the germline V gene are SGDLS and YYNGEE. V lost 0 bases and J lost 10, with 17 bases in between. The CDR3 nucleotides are TGTGCCAGCAGCGTAGGAGGAGGGCCGGAGAGAGAGCAGTTCTTC. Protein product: CASSVGGGPEREQFF. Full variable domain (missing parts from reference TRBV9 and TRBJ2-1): DSGVTQTPKHLITATGQRVTLRCSPRSGDLSVYWYQQSLDQGLQFLIQYYNGEERAKGNILERFSAQQFPDLHSELNLSSLELGDSALYFCASSVGGGPEREQFFGPGTRLTVL.

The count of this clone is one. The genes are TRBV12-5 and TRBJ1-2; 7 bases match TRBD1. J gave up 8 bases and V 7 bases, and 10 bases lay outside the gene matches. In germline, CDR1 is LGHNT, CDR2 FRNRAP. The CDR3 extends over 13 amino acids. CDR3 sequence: CASATSGGHGYTF. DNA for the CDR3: TGTGCTAGTGCCACCTCAGGGGGGCACGGCTACACCTTC.

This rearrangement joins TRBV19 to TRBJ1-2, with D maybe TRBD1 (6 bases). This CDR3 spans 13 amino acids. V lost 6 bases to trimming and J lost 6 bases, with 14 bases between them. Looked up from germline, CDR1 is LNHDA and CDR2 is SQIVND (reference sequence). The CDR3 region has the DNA TGTGCCAGTAGAACCCGGACAGCGGATGGCTACACCTTC. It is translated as CASRTRTADGYTF. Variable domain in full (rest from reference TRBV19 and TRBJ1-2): DGGITQSPKYLFRKEGQNVTLSCEQNLNHDAMYWYRQDPGQGLRLIYYSQIVNDFQKGDIAEGYSVSREKKESFPLTVTSAQKNPTAFYLCASRTRTADGYTFGSGTRLTVV.

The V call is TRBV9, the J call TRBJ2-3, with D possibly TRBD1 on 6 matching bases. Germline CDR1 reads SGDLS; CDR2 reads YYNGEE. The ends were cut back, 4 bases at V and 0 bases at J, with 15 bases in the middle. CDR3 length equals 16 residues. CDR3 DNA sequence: TGTGCCAGCAGCACCGACAGGTACTCTAGCACAGATACGCAGTATTTT. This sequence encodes CASSTDRYSSTDTQYF.

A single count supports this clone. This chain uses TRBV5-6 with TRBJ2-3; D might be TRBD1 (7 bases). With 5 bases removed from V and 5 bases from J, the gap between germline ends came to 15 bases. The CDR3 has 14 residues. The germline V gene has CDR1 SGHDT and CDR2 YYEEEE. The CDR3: CASRSEGAKDTQYF. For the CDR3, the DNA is TGTGCCAGCAGGTCGGAGGGGGCAAAAGATACGCAGTATTTT.

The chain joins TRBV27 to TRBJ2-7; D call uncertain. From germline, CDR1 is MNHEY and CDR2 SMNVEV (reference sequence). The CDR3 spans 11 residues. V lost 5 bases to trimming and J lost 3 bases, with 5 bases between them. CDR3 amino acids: CASSPRYEQYF. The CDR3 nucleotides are TGTGCCAGCAGTCCCCGCTACGAGCAGTACTTC.

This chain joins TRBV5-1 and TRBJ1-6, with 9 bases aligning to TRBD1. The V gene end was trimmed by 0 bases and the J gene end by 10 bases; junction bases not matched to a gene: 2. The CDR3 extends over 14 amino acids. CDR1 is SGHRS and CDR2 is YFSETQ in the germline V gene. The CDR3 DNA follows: TGCGCCAGCAGCTTGGCGGGACAGGGCTCACCCCTCCACTTT. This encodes CASSLAGQGSPLHF. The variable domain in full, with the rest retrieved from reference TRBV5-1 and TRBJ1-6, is KAGVTQTPRYLIKTRGQQVTLSCSPISGHRSVSWYQQTPGQGLQFLFEYFSETQRNKGNFPGRFSGRQFSNSRSEMNVSTLELGDSALYLCASSLAGQGSPLHFGNGTRLTVT.

In DNA form, the CDR3 reads TGCGCCAGCAGTAGCAGCGGGGAGCTGTTTTTT. This translates into CASSSSGELFF. The chain uses TRBV5-1 and TRBJ2-2; D gene uncertain. The V and J ends lost 5 bases and 7 bases respectively, with 6 bases between them. There are 11 residues in the CDR3. Germline V gene data show CDR1 as SGHRS and CDR2 as YFSETQ.

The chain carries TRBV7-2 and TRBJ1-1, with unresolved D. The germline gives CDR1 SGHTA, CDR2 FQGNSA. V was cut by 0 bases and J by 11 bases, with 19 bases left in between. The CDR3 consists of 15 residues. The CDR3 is CASSLAFSGYQRAFF. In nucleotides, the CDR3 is TGTGCCAGCAGCTTAGCGTTTTCAGGCTACCAGCGGGCTTTCTTT.

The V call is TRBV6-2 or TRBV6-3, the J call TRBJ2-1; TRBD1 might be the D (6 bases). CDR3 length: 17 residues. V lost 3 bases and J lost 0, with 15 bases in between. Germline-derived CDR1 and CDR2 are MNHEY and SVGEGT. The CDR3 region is CASSYGSTGSSYNEQFF. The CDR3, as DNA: TGTGCCAGCAGTTATGGATCGACAGGAAGCTCCTACAATGAGCAGTTCTTC.

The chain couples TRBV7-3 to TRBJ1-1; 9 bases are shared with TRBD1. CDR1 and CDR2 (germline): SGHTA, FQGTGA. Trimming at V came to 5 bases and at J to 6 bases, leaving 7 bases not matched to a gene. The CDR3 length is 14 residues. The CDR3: CASSRTGGLAEAFF. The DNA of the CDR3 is TGTGCCAGCAGCAGAACAGGGGGCCTCGCTGAAGCTTTCTTT.

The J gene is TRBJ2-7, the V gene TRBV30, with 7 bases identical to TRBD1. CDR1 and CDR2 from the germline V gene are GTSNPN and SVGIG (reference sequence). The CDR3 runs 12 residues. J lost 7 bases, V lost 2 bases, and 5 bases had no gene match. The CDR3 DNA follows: TGTGCCTGGAGTCTCACAGGGGCTGAGCAGTACTTC. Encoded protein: CAWSLTGAEQYF.

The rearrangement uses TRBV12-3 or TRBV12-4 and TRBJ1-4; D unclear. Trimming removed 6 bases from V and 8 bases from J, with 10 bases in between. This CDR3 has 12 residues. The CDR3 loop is CASSLLREKLFF. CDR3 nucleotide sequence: TGTGCCAGCAGCCTCCTGCGGGAAAAACTGTTTTTT.

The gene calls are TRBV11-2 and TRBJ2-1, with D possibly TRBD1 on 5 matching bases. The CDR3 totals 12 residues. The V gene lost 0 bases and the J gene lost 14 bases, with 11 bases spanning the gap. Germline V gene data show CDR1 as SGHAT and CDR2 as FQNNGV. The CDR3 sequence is CASSLEGAAEFF. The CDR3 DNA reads TGTGCCAGCAGCTTAGAAGGGGCAGCCGAGTTCTTC.

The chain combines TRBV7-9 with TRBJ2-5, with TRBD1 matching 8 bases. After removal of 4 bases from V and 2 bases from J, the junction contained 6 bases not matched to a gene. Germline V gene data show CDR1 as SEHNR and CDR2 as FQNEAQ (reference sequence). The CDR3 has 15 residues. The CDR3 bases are TGTGCCAGCAGCTCAGTACAGGGGGTACAAGAGACCCAGTACTTC. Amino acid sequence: CASSSVQGVQETQYF. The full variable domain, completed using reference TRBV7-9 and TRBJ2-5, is DTGVSQNPRHKITKRGQNVTFRCDPISEHNRLYWYRQTLGQGPEFLTYFQNEAQLEKSRLLSDRFSAERPKGSFSTLEIQRTEQGDSAMYLCASSSVQGVQETQYFGPGTRLLVL.

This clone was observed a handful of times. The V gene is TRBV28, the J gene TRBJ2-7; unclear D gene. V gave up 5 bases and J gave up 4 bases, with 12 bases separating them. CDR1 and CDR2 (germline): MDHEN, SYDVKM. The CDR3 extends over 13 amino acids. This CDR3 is CASSIRSEYEQYF. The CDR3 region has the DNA TGTGCCAGCAGTATTCGCAGCGAATACGAGCAGTACTTC.

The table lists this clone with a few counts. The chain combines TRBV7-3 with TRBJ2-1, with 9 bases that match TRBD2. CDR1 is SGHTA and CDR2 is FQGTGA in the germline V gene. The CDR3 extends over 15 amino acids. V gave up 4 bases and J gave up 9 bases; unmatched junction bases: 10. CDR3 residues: CASSYTSGPAIEQFF. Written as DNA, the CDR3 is TGTGCCAGCAGCTATACTAGCGGGCCGGCAATTGAGCAGTTCTTC.

The CDR3 region is CASSRRSSYNEQFF. CDR3 coding DNA: TGCGCCAGCAGTCGGAGGAGCTCCTACAATGAGCAGTTCTTC. The chain uses TRBV4-1 and TRBJ2-1, with D perhaps TRBD2 (5 bases). Germline V gene sequence: CDR1 MGHRA, CDR2 YSYEKL. The CDR3 covers 14 residues. The ends were cut back, 6 bases at V and 0 bases at J, with 9 bases in the middle.

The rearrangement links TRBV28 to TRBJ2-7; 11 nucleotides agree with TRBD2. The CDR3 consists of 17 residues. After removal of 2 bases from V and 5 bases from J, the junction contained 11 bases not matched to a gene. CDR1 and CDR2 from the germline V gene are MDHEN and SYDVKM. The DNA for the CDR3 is TGTGCCAGCAGTTTAGGAGTAGCGGGAGGGAGCGGCGACGAGCAGTACTTC. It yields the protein CASSLGVAGGSGDEQYF.

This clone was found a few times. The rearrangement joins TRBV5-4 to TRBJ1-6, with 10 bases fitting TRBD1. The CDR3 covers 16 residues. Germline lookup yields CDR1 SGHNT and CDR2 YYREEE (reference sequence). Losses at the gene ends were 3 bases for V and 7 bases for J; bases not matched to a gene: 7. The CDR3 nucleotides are TGTGCCAGCAGCTCAGGGGGACAGGGGCTAAATTCACCCCTCCACTTT. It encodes CASSSGGQGLNSPLHF.

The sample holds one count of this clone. The CDR3 loop reads CASSSTGPLTGELFF. As DNA, the CDR3 is TGTGCCAGCAGCTCCACAGGGCCGCTCACCGGGGAGCTGTTTTTT. The chain joins TRBV7-3 to TRBJ2-2; tentatively, D is TRBD1 (6 bases). Trimming removed 4 bases from V and 4 bases from J, with 13 bases in between. Germline V CDR1 and CDR2: SGHTA, FQGTGA. The CDR3 spans 15 residues.